This entry lists 9 T cell receptor beta chains sequenced from one sample in a study of T cell clonotyping in hematopoietic cell transplantation. TCRdb keeps only in-frame clones here, not all; method: immunoSEQ multiplex PCR. The repertoire has approximately 30,000 clones, more than 70% of them found once; the top ten carry around 2%. As to time point: recipient sample about 28 days before transplant, after cytoreduction. The sequences come from peripheral blood mononuclear cells, collected before stem cell transplant. The receptors derive from a middle-aged man with acute myeloid leukemia. Some clones in this sample may be carry-over from other donors' samples.

This chain uses TRBV11-3 with TRBJ2-1, with 7 bases that match TRBD2. The V gene end was trimmed by 9 bases and the J gene end by 5 bases; junction bases not matched to a gene: 10. CDR1 is SGHNT and CDR2 is YENEEA in the germline V gene. This CDR3 has 14 residues. CDR3 DNA: TGTGCCAGTGGGAGAAGCGGGACCCACAATGAGCAGTTCTTC. It codes for CASGRSGTHNEQFF.

The J gene is TRBJ1-4, the V gene TRBV27, with 8 bases that match TRBD1. Trimming cost V 8 bases and J 2 bases; bases outside gene matches: 7. Germline V CDR1 and CDR2: MNHEY, SMNVEV (reference sequence). This CDR3 is built from 15 residues. This CDR3 is CASPDRGFTNEKLFF. The CDR3 bases are TGTGCCAGCCCTGACAGGGGCTTTACTAATGAAAAACTGTTTTTT.

This chain connects TRBV14 to TRBJ1-2; no reliable D call. V lost 0 bases and J lost 6, with 17 bases in between. The CDR3 has 16 residues. CDR1 and CDR2 from the germline V gene are SGHDN and FVKESK. The CDR3 coding sequence is TGTGCCAGCAGCCAAGATCGAATGGGGAGAATGCATGGCTACACCTTC. Translating it yields CASSQDRMGRMHGYTF. The full variable domain, rest sourced from reference TRBV14 and TRBJ1-2, is EAGVTQFPSHSVIEKGQTVTLRCDPISGHDNLYWYRRVMGKEIKFLLHFVKESKQDESGMPNNRFLAERTGGTYSTLKVQPAELEDSGVYFCASSQDRMGRMHGYTFGSGTRLTVV.

This CDR3 is CASRSLLPGQGRETQYF. The CDR3 coding sequence is TGTGCCAGCAGGTCCCTTCTACCGGGACAGGGGAGAGAGACCCAGTACTTC. The rearrangement links TRBV7-6 to TRBJ2-5, with 10 bases matching TRBD1. This CDR3 spans 17 amino acids. Germline assignment: CDR1 SGHVS and CDR2 FNYEAQ. V shed 6 bases and J 4 bases; nucleotides not matched to a gene: 14.

The chain combines TRBV28 with TRBJ1-4, with TRBD1 matching 8 bases. The CDR3 runs to 15 residues. V dropped 3 bases and J dropped 6; count of bases not matched to a gene: 6. Germline values: CDR1 MDHEN, CDR2 SYDVKM. CDR3: CASSFLGQEHEKLFF. CDR3 in DNA: TGTGCCAGCAGTTTTCTGGGACAGGAACATGAAAAACTGTTTTTT.

The J gene is TRBJ2-7, the V gene TRBV10-2; weak D call: TRBD2 (5 bases). The CDR3 contains 14 residues. Germline V gives CDR1 WSHSY, CDR2 SAAADI. Deletions cut 5 bases from V and 3 bases from J, with 14 bases between. The CDR3 is CASSRNPADYEQYF. In DNA form, the CDR3 reads TGCGCCAGCAGTAGGAATCCAGCGGACTACGAGCAGTACTTC.

The gene calls are TRBV27 and TRBJ1-1; TRBD1 is a possible D gene (5 bases). CDR1 MNHEY and CDR2 SMNVEV come from the germline V gene (reference sequence). The V end was cut by 6 bases, the J end by 5 bases, with 13 bases between. This CDR3 has 13 residues. CDR3 nucleotide sequence: TGTGCCAGCAGCCTCGCGGGGGGGACTGAAGCTTTCTTT. Translation gives CASSLAGGTEAFF.

V usage is TRBV28 and J usage is TRBJ2-7, with a possible D match to TRBD2 (6 bases). Per the germline V gene, CDR1 is MDHEN and CDR2 is SYDVKM. The CDR3 runs 14 residues. V lost 8 bases and J 0 bases, leaving 14 bases between the germline ends. CDR3 protein: CASVDRGNSYEQYF. CDR3 nucleotides: TGTGCCAGCGTCGACCGGGGGAACTCCTACGAGCAGTACTTC.

J is TRBJ2-7 and V is TRBV5-6, with D uncertain. In germline, CDR1 is SGHDT, CDR2 YYEEEE. V lost 2 bases, J lost 0 bases, and 9 bases lay in between. The CDR3 has 14 amino acids. The CDR3 DNA reads as TGTGCCAGCAGCTTTAACAGTTTCTCCTACGAGCAGTACTTC. It is translated as CASSFNSFSYEQYF.